Below, 32 T cell receptor beta chains from the same sample are listed, as sequenced in a study of blood T cells in healthy people across ages. Sample-barcoded 5' priming and a J-beta primer mix drove a second PCR of 7 to 11 cycles. Each CDR3 protein gets one entry after TCRdb re-called the 5' RACE reads with MiXCR. The table records approximately 800,000 distinct CDR3 sequences, around 68% of them present only once. Specimen: blood. All receptors come from a man younger than 40 in good health.

A remark on this clonotype: A much larger clone is a single base away; this may be a read error. The chain uses TRBV10-3 and TRBJ2-3; weak D call: TRBD1 (7 bases). The CDR3 runs 13 residues. V was cut by 9 bases and J by 3 bases, with 13 bases left in between. Germline V CDR1 and CDR2: ENHRY, SYGVKD. The DNA for the CDR3 is TGTGCCATTACTGCGGGACAGACAGATACGCAGTATTTT. It encodes CAITAGQTDTQYF.

The chain uses TRBV7-9 and TRBJ2-5; D remains unclear. CDR3 length: 14 residues. Germline CDR1 reads SEHNR; CDR2 reads FQNEAQ (reference sequence). V was shortened by 7 bases and J by 2 bases, with 14 bases between the two germline ends. The CDR3 nucleotides read TGTGCCAGCACCCCGACTGGAAGACAAGAGACCCAGTACTTC. Protein sequence: CASTPTGRQETQYF.

This clonotype appeared a few times. The gene calls are TRBV7-2 and TRBJ2-5; 8 bases match TRBD2. After removal of 5 bases from V and 4 bases from J, the junction contained 9 bases not matched to a gene. Germline values: CDR1 SGHTA, CDR2 FQGNSA. This CDR3 is 15 amino acids long. CDR3 sequence (DNA): TGTGCCAGCAGCCCGCCGGCGGCGGGGGGAGAGACCCAGTACTTC. It specifies CASSPPAAGGETQYF.

The rearrangement joins TRBV6-2 or TRBV6-3 to TRBJ2-6; D is uncertain. Trimming removed 5 bases at V and 4 bases at J, with 6 bases between. CDR1 is MNHEY, CDR2 SVGEGT, per germline. The CDR3 runs 13 residues. CDR3 sequence reads: CASSPVGANVLTF. The CDR3 DNA reads as TGTGCCAGCAGTCCCGTCGGGGCCAACGTCCTGACTTTC.

The chain carries TRBV7-3 and TRBJ2-3; 11 bases are a match to TRBD2. The trim removed 5 bases at V and 4 bases at J, leaving 2 bases unmatched. Germline CDR1 SGHTA, CDR2 FQGTGA. This CDR3 has 14 amino acids. The CDR3 nucleotides read TGTGCCAGCAGCAAACTAGCGGGGGCAGATACGCAGTATTTT. It yields the protein CASSKLAGADTQYF.

The chain carries TRBV27 and TRBJ1-2; the match to TRBD1 covers 9 bases. The junction had 4 bases not matched to a gene; V was cut back by 6 bases and J by 2 bases. In germline, CDR1 is MNHEY, CDR2 SMNVEV (reference sequence). CDR3 length equals 14 residues. The CDR3 DNA follows: TGTGCCAGCAGGCATGGACAGGGGAACTATGGCTACACCTTC. It yields the protein CASRHGQGNYGYTF.

V usage is TRBV13 and J usage is TRBJ2-1; D perhaps matches TRBD2 (5 bases). Trimming cost V 5 bases and J 5 bases, with 13 bases left between them. This CDR3 has 14 residues. CDR1 is PRHDT and CDR2 is FYEKMQ in the germline V gene (reference sequence). The CDR3 sequence: CASSQNGVNNEQFF. As DNA, the CDR3 is TGTGCCAGCAGCCAAAACGGGGTAAACAATGAGCAGTTCTTC.

The gene calls are TRBV7-2 and TRBJ2-3; D may be TRBD1 (5 bases). This CDR3 spans 16 amino acids. Germline assignment: CDR1 SGHTA and CDR2 FQGNSA. The germline V and J ends were trimmed by 2 bases and 3 bases, with 15 bases remaining between them. CDR3 coding DNA: TGTGCCAGCAGCTTACAAGGGGTGGTGGTGACAGATACGCAGTATTTT. It codes for CASSLQGVVVTDTQYF. Combining the CDR3 with reference TRBV7-2 and TRBJ2-3 gives the whole variable domain GAGVSQSPSNKVTEKGKDVELRCDPISGHTALYWYRQSLGQGLEFLIYFQGNSAPDKSGLPSDRFSAERTGGSVSTLTIQRTQQEDSAVYLCASSLQGVVVTDTQYFGPGTRLTVL.

The rearrangement joins TRBV29-1 to TRBJ1-4; D remains unclear. The CDR3 has 16 amino acids. Germline values: CDR1 SQVTM, CDR2 ANQGSEA. Trimming left V 2 bases short and J 0 bases short, with 13 bases between. CDR3 in DNA: TGCAGCGTTGAAAGTCCATTAGAGGCAACTAATGAAAAACTGTTTTTT. It is translated as CSVESPLEATNEKLFF.

This clonotype was recorded only once. One end of the junction does not line up with germline, which may come from a read error. The V and J genes are TRBV18 and TRBJ1-6; D remains unclear. Germline CDR1 reads KGHSH; CDR2 reads LQKENI. CDR3 length equals 12 residues. CDR3 amino acids: CASPPTNSPLHF. CDR3 nucleotides: TGTGCCAGCCCACCGACTAATTCACCCCTCCACTTT.

The chain uses TRBV20-1 and TRBJ2-5; D is possibly TRBD2 (6 bases). The CDR3 runs to 16 residues. V was pared by 5 bases and J by 0 bases, with 19 bases between. Germline V gene sequence: CDR1 DFQATT, CDR2 SNEGSKA (reference sequence). DNA of the CDR3: TGCAGTGCTGATCCCCCCGGGGGTAGCGACCAAGAGACCCAGTACTTC. As protein: CSADPPGGSDQETQYF.

The rearrangement uses TRBV6-5 and TRBJ2-1, with D tentatively TRBD2 (5 bases). The CDR3 loop spans 17 amino acids. Trimming took 0 bases from V and 7 from J, leaving 19 bases between them. CDR1 MNHEY and CDR2 SVGAGI come from the germline V gene. CDR3 in amino acids: CASSYSTTHPFWNEQFF. The CDR3 DNA is TGTGCCAGCAGTTACTCGACTACACACCCCTTTTGGAATGAGCAGTTCTTC.

The count of this clonotype is one. The genes are TRBV4-3 and TRBJ1-2, with D unclear. CDR3 size: 19 residues. V was trimmed by 0 bases and J by 0 bases, leaving 20 bases between them. Germline V gives CDR1 LGHNA, CDR2 YSLEER. For the CDR3, the DNA is TGCGCCAGCAGCCAAGACCAGGCCAATCGACGGATGTCTAACTATGGCTACACCTTC. Translating it yields CASSQDQANRRMSNYGYTF.

The chain recombines TRBV20-1 with TRBJ2-5, with a tentative D call TRBD2 (5 bases). Germline CDR1 is DFQATT and CDR2 is SNEGSKA (reference sequence). The germline V and J ends were trimmed by 6 bases and 5 bases, with 19 bases remaining between them. This CDR3 region has 14 residues. The CDR3 DNA reads as TGCAGTGCCTCGACCACCTTGGGAGTGGAGACCCAGTACTTC. This gives the protein CSASTTLGVETQYF.

The V gene is TRBV6-1, the J gene TRBJ1-6, with D perhaps TRBD1 (5 bases). The germline V and J ends were trimmed by 0 bases and 10 bases, with 16 bases remaining between them. Germline V CDR1 and CDR2: MNHNS, SASEGT. The CDR3 covers 16 residues. CDR3 in amino acids: CASSEAIGEGNSPLHF. Written as DNA, the CDR3 is TGTGCCAGCAGTGAAGCTATTGGCGAGGGGAACTCACCCCTCCACTTT.

The chain couples TRBV20-1 to TRBJ2-1; 11 nucleotides line up with TRBD2. The germline V gene has CDR1 DFQATT and CDR2 SNEGSKA (reference sequence). CDR3 length equals 15 residues. With V trimmed by 0 bases and J by 2 bases, 0 bases remained unmatched. The CDR3 loop reads CSARDSGGAYNEQFF. DNA of the CDR3: TGCAGTGCTAGAGATAGCGGGGGGGCCTACAATGAGCAGTTCTTC.

J is TRBJ2-7 and V is TRBV7-2; 10 bases match TRBD1. Germline V gene sequence: CDR1 SGHTA, CDR2 FQGNSA. V dropped 5 bases and J dropped 4; count of bases not matched to a gene: 17. The CDR3 consists of 18 residues. In DNA, the CDR3 is TGTGCCAGCAGCCCTAGACGAGGACAGGGGGGTATTTTGTACGAGCAGTACTTC. Its protein product is CASSPRRGQGGILYEQYF.

V is TRBV28 and J is TRBJ1-4; D perhaps matches TRBD1 (5 bases). The CDR3 has 16 residues. Germline CDR1 and CDR2: MDHEN and SYDVKM. With 5 bases removed from V and 8 bases from J, the gap between germline ends came to 21 bases. The CDR3 loop reads CASSHARDYREEKLFF. As DNA, the CDR3 is TGTGCCAGCAGTCACGCACGGGACTATCGGGAGGAAAAACTGTTTTTT.

This clonotype was detected a few times. This chain joins TRBV12-3 or TRBV12-4 and TRBJ1-4; TRBD1 might be the D (6 bases). V shed 3 bases and J shed 6 bases, with 11 bases lying between them. The CDR3 has 14 residues. The CDR3 loop reads CASSFGGRHEKLFF. The CDR3 DNA follows: TGTGCCAGCAGTTTCGGGGGCCGGCATGAAAAACTGTTTTTT.

V gene TRBV9 combines with J gene TRBJ2-1, with 8 bases lining up with TRBD1. The germline V gene has CDR1 SGDLS and CDR2 YYNGEE. J lost 7 bases, V lost 2 bases, and 5 bases had no gene match. The CDR3 has 14 amino acids. CDR3 nucleotides: TGTGCCAGCAGCGTTTTAAACAGGGGGAATGAGCAGTTCTTC. Residues: CASSVLNRGNEQFF.

In its sample, this clonotype was seen a few times. This chain connects TRBV7-8 to TRBJ2-3; D tentatively fits TRBD1 or TRBD2 (5 bases each). The CDR3 contains 14 residues. CDR1 is SGHVS and CDR2 is FQNEAQ in the germline V gene. Trimming shortened V by 5 bases and J by 8 bases, and 17 bases separated the two germline ends. In DNA, the CDR3 is TGTGCCAGCAGCACCACCGGGGCGTTAGTTACGCAGTATTTT. Its protein is CASSTTGALVTQYF.

This clonotype was seen at least ten times. This rearrangement joins TRBV29-1 to TRBJ2-1, with 8 bases fitting TRBD1. The V segment lost 2 bases and the J segment 12 bases; nucleotides outside the gene matches: 21. From germline, CDR1 is SQVTM and CDR2 ANQGSEA. This CDR3 contains 17 residues. This CDR3 is CSVEPPRGRGLLQWQFF. Here the CDR3 DNA reads TGCAGCGTTGAACCCCCGCGCGGCAGGGGGCTTCTACAATGGCAGTTCTTC.

CDR3 in amino acids: CASSLRTGLDGELFF. Written as DNA, the CDR3 is TGTGCCAGCAGCTTGAGAACAGGGTTGGACGGGGAGCTGTTTTTT. This rearrangement joins TRBV7-2 to TRBJ2-2, with a weak D call TRBD1 (6 bases). V was clipped by 3 bases and J by 7 bases, with 15 bases between them. The CDR3 covers 15 residues. Per the germline V gene, CDR1 is SGHTA and CDR2 is FQGNSA.

The chain employs TRBV5-6 and TRBJ2-5; 8 positions match TRBD1. The J call may be wrong; the DNA end is better matched by TRBJ2-7. The CDR3 has 15 amino acids. Germline loops: CDR1 SGHDT, CDR2 YYEEEE. The chain's CDR3 is CASSRGRTGRFEQYF. The CDR3 nucleotides read TGTGCCAGCAGCCGAGGGCGGACAGGGCGATTCGAGCAGTACTTC.

V is TRBV3-1 and J is TRBJ2-6, with D maybe TRBD2 (6 bases). CDR1 LGHDT and CDR2 YNNKEL come from the germline V gene (reference sequence). With 0 bases removed from V and 2 bases from J, the gap between germline ends came to 11 bases. The CDR3 loop spans 17 amino acids. DNA for the CDR3: TGTGCCAGCAGCCAAGATCGCGGGGCCCCTGGGGCCAACGTCCTGACTTTC. Its translation is CASSQDRGAPGANVLTF. Using reference TRBV3-1 and TRBJ2-6 for the parts outside the CDR3, the full variable domain is DTAVSQTPKYLVTQMGNDKSIKCEQNLGHDTMYWYKQDSKKFLKIMFSYNNKELIINETVPNRFSPKSPDKAHLNLHINSLELGDSAVYFCASSQDRGAPGANVLTFGAGSRLTVL.

The V gene is TRBV5-5, the J gene TRBJ2-1, with D perhaps TRBD2 (6 bases). Germline assignment: CDR1 SGHKS and CDR2 YYEKEE (reference sequence). V dropped 2 bases and J dropped 6 bases, with 15 bases sitting between them. CDR3 length: 15 amino acids. The DNA of the CDR3 is TGTGCCAGCAGCTTCTCCGGGGGAGCCCCCAATGAGCAGTTCTTC. Translating gives CASSFSGGAPNEQFF. The complete variable domain, with remaining parts taken from reference TRBV5-5 and TRBJ2-1, reads DAGVTQSPTHLIKTRGQQVTLRCSPISGHKSVSWYQQVLGQGPQFIFQYYEKEERGRGNFPDRFSARQFPNYSSELNVNALLLGDSALYLCASSFSGGAPNEQFFGPGTRLTVL.

The chain carries TRBV20-1 and TRBJ1-1, with D uncertain. V was shortened by 6 bases and J by 0 bases, with 5 bases between the two germline ends. Germline lookup yields CDR1 DFQATT and CDR2 SNEGSKA (reference sequence). This CDR3 has 11 amino acids. The CDR3 region has the DNA TGCAGTGCAGTCCTGAACACTGAAGCTTTCTTT. Its protein product is CSAVLNTEAFF.

The chain joins TRBV5-1 to TRBJ2-7; TRBD1 agrees at 7 bases. Unmatched junction bases numbered 9, after V lost 4 bases and J lost 2 bases. The CDR3 length is 15 residues. Looked up from germline, CDR1 is SGHRS and CDR2 is YFSETQ. The CDR3 protein is CASSALWDSPYEQYF. CDR3 in DNA: TGCGCCAGCAGCGCACTCTGGGACAGTCCCTACGAGCAGTACTTC.

This clonotype was counted once. This chain joins TRBV5-5 and TRBJ2-4; D is ambiguous. Per germline, CDR1 SGHKS and CDR2 YYEKEE (reference sequence). The CDR3 extends over 14 amino acids. Trimming cost V 6 bases and J 8 bases, with 18 bases left between them. The CDR3 DNA reads TGTGCCAGCATCAACCTGGGGTCATCGGACATTCAGTACTTC. The encoded protein is CASINLGSSDIQYF.

This clonotype was recorded a few times. The V and J genes are TRBV5-1 and TRBJ2-5; D may correspond to TRBD1 or TRBD2 (5 bases each). The CDR3 is made up of 14 amino acids. CDR1 is SGHRS and CDR2 is YFSETQ in the germline V gene. Trimming shortened V by 0 bases and J by 5 bases, and 11 bases separated the two germline ends. In DNA form, the CDR3 reads TGCGCCAGCAGCTTGGGGTCCGGGGCCGAGACCCAGTACTTC. Protein sequence: CASSLGSGAETQYF.

This sequence joins TRBV11-2 and TRBJ2-4; D call uncertain. The J call may not be correct, given that the DNA end is closer to TRBJ2-7. The CDR3 totals 16 residues. In germline, CDR1 is SGHAT, CDR2 FQNNGV. The CDR3 DNA reads TGTGCCAGCAGCTTTCGCCGAGATTCGTTCTCCTACGAGCAGTACTTC. This translates into CASSFRRDSFSYEQYF.

This clonotype showed up just a few times. The chain links TRBV7-2 to TRBJ2-7; 9 bases align to TRBD2. With V trimmed by 1 base and J by 2 bases, 3 bases remained unmatched. The CDR3 consists of 15 residues. Germline V gene sequence: CDR1 SGHTA, CDR2 FQGNSA. The CDR3 loop reads CASSLGGGGAYEQYF. The CDR3 coding sequence is TGTGCCAGCAGCTTAGGGGGCGGGGGGGCCTACGAGCAGTACTTC.